This TCR beta chain was recorded in a study of T cell responses to AZD1222 COVID-19 vaccine. This clone was detected once. As yet, its antigen is unknown. Germline V gene sequence: CDR1 LNHDA, CDR2 SQIVND (reference sequence). V was trimmed by 7 bases and J by 0 bases, leaving 19 bases between them. The CDR3 sequence is 17 residues long. The repertoire was sequenced with immunoSEQ multiplex PCR; TCRdb's copy has only in-frame clones and lacks some. The data show about 110,000 clones, 94% seen once. Second-dose recipients at about 4 or about 12 weeks were treated as one pooled group. Study-wide results and caveats: CD4 TCRs linked to vaccination spanned spike, dominating at 160-218 and 743-854. The repertoires were collected only after the peak T cell response. It should be noted that donors were predominantly white British and more often female, and clonal diversity was possibly underestimated.

The chain links TRBV19 to TRBJ1-3; possibly TRBD1 for D (6 bases). The clonotype comes from an adult who received the AZD1222 COVID-19 vaccine. The material sequenced was peripheral blood, taken 28 days after the second AZD1222 dose. CDR3 loop: CASTIPVQGSSGNTIYF. Here the CDR3 DNA reads TGTGCCAGTACCATACCCGTCCAGGGGAGCTCTGGAAACACCATATATTTT.